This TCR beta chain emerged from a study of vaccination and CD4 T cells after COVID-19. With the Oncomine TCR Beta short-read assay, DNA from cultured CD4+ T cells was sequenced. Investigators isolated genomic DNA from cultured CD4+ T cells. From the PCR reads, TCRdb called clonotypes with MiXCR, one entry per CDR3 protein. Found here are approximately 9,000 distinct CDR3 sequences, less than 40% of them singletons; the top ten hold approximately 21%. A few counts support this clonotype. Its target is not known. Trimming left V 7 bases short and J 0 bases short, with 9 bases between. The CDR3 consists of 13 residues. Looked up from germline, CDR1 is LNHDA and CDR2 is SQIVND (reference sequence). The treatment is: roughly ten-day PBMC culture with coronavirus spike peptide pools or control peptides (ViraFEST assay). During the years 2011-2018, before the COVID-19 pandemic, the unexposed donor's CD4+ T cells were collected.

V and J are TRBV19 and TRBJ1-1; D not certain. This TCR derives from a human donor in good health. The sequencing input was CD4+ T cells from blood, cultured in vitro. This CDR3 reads CASTAYMNTEAFF. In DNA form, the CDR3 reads TGTGCCAGTACTGCTTACATGAACACTGAAGCTTTCTTT.